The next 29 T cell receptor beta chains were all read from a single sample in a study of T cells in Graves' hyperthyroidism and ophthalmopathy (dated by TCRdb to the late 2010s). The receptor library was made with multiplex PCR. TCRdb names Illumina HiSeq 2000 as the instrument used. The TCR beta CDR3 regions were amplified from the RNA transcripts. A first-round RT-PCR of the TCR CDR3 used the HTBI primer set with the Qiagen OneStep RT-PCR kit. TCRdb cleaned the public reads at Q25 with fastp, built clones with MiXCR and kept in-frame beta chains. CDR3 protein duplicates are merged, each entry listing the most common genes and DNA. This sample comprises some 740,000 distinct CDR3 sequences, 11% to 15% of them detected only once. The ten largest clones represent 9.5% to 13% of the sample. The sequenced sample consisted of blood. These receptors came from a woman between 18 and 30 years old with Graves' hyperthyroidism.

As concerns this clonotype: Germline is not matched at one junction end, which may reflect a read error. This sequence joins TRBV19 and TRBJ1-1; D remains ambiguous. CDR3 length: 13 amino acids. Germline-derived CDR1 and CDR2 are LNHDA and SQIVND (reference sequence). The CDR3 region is CTSRTEGVTEAFF. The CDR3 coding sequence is TGTACCAGCCGCACCGAGGGAGTCACTGAAGCTTTCTTT.

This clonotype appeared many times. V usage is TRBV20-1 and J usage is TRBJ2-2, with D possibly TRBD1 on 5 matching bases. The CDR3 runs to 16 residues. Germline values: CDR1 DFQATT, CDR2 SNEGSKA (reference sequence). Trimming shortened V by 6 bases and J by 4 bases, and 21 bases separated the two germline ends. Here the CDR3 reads CSAERTGLGRTGELFF. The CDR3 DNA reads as TGCAGTGCGGAACGTACAGGTCTCGGTCGCACCGGGGAGCTGTTTTTT.

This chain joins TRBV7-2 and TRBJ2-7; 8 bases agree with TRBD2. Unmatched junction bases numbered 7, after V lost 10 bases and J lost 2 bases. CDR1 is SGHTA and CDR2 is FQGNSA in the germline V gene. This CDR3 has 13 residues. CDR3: CAIQTREAYEQYF. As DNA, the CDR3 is TGTGCCATCCAAACGCGGGAGGCCTACGAGCAGTACTTC.

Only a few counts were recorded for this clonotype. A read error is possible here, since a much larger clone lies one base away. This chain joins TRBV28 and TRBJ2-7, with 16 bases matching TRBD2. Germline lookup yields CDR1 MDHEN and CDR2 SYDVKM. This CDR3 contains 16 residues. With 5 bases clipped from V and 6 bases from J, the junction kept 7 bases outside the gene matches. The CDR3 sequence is CASSPPGLAGGSEQYF. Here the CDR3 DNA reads TGTGCCAGCAGTCCCCCGGGACTAGCGGGAGGGAGCGAGCAGTACTTC.

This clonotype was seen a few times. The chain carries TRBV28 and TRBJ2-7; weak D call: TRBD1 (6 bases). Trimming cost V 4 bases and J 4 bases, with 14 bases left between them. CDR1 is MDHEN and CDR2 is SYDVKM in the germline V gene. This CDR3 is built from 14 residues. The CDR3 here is CASSSDRDYYEQYF. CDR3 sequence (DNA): TGTGCCAGCAGTTCGGACAGAGATTATTACGAGCAGTACTTC. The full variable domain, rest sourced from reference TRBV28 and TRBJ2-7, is DVKVTQSSRYLVKRTGEKVFLECVQDMDHENMFWYRQDPGLGLRLIYFSYDVKMKEKGDIPEGYSVSREKKERFSLILESASTNQTSMYLCASSSDRDYYEQYFGPGTRLTVT.

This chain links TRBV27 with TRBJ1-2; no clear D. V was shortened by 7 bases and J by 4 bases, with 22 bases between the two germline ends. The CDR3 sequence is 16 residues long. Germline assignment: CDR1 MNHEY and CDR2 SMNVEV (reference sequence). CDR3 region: CASTLSGIDSGYGYTF. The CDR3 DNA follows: TGTGCCAGCACCCTATCGGGAATCGATTCTGGCTATGGCTACACCTTC.

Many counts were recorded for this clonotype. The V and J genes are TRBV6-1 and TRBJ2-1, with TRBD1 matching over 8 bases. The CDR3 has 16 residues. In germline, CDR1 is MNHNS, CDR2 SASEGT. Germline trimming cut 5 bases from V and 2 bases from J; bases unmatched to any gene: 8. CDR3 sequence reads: CASSSLRQGPYNEQFF. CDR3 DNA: TGTGCCAGCAGTTCCCTCAGACAGGGGCCCTACAATGAGCAGTTCTTC.

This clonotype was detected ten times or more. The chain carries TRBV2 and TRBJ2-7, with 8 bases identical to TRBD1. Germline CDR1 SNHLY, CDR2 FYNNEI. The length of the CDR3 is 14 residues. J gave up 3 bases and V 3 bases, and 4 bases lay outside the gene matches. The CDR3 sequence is CASSDPTGGYEQYF. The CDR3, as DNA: TGTGCCAGCAGTGACCCCACAGGGGGCTACGAGCAGTACTTC.

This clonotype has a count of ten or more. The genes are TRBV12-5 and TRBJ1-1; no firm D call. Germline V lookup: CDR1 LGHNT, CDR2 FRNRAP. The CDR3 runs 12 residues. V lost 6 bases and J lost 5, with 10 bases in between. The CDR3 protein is CASGPGGTEAFF. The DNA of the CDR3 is TGTGCTAGTGGCCCCGGAGGGACTGAAGCTTTCTTT.

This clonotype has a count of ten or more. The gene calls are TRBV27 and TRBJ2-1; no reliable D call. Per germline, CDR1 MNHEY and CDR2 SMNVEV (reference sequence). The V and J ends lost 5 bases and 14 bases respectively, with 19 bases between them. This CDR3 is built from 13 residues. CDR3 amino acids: CASSPDPAGKEFF. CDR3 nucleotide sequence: TGTGCCAGCAGTCCCGATCCAGCTGGGAAGGAGTTCTTC.

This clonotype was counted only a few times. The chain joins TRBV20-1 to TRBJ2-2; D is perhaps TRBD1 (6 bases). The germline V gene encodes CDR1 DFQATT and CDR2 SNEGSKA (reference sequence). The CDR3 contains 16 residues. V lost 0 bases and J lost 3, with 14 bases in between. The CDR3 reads CSARDRDRLDTGELFF. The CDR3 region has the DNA TGCAGTGCTAGAGATCGTGACAGGCTGGACACCGGGGAGCTGTTTTTT.

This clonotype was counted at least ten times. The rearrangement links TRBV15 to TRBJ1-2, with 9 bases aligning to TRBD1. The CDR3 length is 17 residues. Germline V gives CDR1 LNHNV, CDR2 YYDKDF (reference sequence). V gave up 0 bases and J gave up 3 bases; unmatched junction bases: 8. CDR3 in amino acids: CATSRDLGTGTHYGYTF. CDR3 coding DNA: TGTGCCACCAGCAGAGATTTGGGGACAGGGACCCACTATGGCTACACCTTC.

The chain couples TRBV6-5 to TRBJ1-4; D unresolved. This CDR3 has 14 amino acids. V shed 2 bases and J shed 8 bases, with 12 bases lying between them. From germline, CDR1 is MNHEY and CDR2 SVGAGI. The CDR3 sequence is CASSYGKVGEKLFF. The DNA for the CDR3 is TGTGCCAGCAGTTACGGGAAGGTGGGCGAAAAACTGTTTTTT.

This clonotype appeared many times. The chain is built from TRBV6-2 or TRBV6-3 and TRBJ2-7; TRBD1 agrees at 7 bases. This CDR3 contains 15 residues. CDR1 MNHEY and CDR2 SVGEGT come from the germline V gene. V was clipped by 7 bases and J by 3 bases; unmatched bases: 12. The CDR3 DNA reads TGTGCCAGCACGGTGAGAGGGGGCGGACGCTACGAGCAGTACTTC. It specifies CASTVRGGGRYEQYF.

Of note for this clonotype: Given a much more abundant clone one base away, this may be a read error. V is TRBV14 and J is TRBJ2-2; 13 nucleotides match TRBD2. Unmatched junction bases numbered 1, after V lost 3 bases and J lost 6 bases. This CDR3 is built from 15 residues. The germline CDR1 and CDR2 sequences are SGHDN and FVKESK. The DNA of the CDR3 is TGTGCCAGCAGCCATGGACTAGCGGGAGCCGGGGAGCTGTTTTTT. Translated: CASSHGLAGAGELFF.

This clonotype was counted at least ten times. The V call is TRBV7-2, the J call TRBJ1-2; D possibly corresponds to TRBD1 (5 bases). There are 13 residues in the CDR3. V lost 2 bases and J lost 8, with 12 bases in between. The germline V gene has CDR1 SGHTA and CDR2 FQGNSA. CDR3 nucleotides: TGTGCCAGCAGCTTAATCAGGGTGGAGGGCTACACCTTC. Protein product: CASSLIRVEGYTF.

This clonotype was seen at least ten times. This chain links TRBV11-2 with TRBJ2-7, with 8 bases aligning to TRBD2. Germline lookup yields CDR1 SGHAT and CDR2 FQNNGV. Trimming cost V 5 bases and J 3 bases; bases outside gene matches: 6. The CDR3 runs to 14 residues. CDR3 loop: CASSLSGTSYEQYF. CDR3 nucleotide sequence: TGTGCCAGCAGCCTCTCCGGGACTAGCTACGAGCAGTACTTC.

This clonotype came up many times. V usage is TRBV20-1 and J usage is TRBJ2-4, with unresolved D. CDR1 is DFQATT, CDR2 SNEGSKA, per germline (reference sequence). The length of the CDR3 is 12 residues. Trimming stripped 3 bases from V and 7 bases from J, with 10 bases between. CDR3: CSARSTWNIQYF. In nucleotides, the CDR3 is TGCAGTGCTAGGTCTACTTGGAACATTCAGTACTTC.

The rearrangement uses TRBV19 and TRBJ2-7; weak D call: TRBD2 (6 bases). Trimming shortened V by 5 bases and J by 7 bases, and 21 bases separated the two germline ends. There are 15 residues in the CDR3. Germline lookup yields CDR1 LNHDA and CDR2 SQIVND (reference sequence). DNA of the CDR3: TGTGCCAGTAGTTTTCGGATGGACTACTCCCGGGAGCAGTACTTC. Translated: CASSFRMDYSREQYF.

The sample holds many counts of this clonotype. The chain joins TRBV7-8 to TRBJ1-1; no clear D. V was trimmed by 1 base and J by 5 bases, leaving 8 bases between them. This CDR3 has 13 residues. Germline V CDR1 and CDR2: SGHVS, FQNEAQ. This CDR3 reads CASSLERRTEAFF. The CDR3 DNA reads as TGTGCCAGCAGCTTAGAAAGGCGGACTGAAGCTTTCTTT. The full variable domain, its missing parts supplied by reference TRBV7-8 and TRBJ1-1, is GAGVSQSPRYKVAKRGQDVALRCDPISGHVSLFWYQQALGQGPEFLTYFQNEAQLDKSGLPSDRFFAERPEGSVSTLKIQRTQQEDSAVYLCASSLERRTEAFFGQGTRLTVV.

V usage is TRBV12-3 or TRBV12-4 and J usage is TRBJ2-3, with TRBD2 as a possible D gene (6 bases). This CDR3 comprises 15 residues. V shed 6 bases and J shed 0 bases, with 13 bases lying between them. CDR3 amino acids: CASSSGVLSTDTQYF. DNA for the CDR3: TGTGCCAGCAGCTCGGGGGTTCTGAGCACAGATACGCAGTATTTT.

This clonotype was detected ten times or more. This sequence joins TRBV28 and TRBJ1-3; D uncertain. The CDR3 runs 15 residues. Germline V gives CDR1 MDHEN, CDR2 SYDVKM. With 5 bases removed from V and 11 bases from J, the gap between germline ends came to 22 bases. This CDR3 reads CASSTQAAQPNAIYF. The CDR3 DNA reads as TGTGCCAGCAGTACCCAAGCGGCCCAGCCGAACGCCATATATTTT.

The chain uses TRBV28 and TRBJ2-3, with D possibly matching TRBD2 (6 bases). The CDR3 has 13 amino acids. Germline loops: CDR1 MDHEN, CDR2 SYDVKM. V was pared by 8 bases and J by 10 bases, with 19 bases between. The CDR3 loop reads CASSGLLQAAQYF. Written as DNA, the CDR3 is TGTGCCAGCTCGGGACTTCTCCAGGCGGCGCAGTATTTT.

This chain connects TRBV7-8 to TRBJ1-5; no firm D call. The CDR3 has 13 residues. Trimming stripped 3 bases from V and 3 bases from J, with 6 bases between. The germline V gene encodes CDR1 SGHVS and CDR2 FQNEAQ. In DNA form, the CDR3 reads TGTGCCAGCAGCTTCCAGCCCAATCAGCCCCAGCATTTT. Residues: CASSFQPNQPQHF.

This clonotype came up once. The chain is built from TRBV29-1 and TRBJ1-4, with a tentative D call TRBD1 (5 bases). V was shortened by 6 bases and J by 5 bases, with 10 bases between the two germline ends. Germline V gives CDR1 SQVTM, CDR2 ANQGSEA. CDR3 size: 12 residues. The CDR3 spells CSVRDGNEKLFF. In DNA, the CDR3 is TGCAGCGTCCGGGACGGAAATGAAAAACTGTTTTTT.

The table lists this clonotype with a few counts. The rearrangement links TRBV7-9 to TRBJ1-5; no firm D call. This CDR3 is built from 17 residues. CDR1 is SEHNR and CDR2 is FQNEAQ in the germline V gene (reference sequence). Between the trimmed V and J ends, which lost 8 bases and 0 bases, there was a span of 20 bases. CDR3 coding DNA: TGTGCCAGCCTCCCCGGTCCGGGGAATTATAGCAATCAGCCCCAGCATTTT. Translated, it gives CASLPGPGNYSNQPQHF.

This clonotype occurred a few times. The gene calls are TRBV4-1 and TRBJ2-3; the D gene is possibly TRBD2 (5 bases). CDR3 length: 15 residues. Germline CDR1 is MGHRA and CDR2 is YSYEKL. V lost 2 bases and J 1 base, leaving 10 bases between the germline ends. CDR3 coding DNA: TGCGCCAGCAGCCAACTAGGACTGGGCACAGATACGCAGTATTTT. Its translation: CASSQLGLGTDTQYF.

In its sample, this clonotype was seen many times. The CDR3 region has the DNA TGTGCCAGCAGTTCTGGCGGGACACCCTCCTACGAGCAGTACTTC. It codes for CASSSGGTPSYEQYF. The gene calls are TRBV28 and TRBJ2-7, with D perhaps assigned TRBD1 or TRBD2 (6 bases each). The ends were cut back, 4 bases at V and 0 bases at J, with 13 bases in the middle. The CDR3 sequence is 15 residues long. Germline loops: CDR1 MDHEN, CDR2 SYDVKM.

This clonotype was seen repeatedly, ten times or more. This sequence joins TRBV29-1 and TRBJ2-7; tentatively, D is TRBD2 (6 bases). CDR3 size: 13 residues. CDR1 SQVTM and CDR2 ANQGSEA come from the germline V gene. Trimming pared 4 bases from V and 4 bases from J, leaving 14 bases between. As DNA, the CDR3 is TGCAGCGTTGGGTGGGACTCAAATTACGAGCAGTACTTC. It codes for CSVGWDSNYEQYF.